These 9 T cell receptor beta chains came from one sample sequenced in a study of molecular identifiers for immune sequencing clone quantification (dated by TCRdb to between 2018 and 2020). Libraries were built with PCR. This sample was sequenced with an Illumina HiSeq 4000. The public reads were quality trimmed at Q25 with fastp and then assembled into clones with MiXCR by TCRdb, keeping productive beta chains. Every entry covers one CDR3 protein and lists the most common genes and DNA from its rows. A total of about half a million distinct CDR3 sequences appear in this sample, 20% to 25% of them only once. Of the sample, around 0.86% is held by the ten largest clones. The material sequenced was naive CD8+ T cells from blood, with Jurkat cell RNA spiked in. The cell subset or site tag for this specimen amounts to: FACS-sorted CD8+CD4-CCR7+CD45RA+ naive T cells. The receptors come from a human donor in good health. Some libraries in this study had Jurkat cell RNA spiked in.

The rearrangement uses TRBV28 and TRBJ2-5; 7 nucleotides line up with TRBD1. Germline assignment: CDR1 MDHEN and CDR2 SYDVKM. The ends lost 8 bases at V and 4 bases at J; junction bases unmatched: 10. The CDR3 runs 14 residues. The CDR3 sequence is CASGNRGEVETQYF. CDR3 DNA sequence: TGTGCCAGCGGGAACAGGGGAGAGGTAGAGACCCAGTACTTC.

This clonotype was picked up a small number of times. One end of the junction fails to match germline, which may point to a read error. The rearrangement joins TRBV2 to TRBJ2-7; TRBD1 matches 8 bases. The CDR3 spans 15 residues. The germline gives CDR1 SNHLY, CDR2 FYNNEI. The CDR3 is CASREGQGPSYEQYF. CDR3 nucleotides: TGTGCCAGCAGAGAAGGACAGGGCCCCTCCTACGAGCAGTACTTC.

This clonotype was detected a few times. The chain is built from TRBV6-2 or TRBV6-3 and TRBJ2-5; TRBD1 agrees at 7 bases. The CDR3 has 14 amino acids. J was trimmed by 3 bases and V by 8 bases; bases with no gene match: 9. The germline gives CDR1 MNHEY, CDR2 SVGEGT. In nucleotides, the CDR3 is TGTGCCAGCGGGTACCGGGACAGAAAAGAGACCCAGTACTTC. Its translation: CASGYRDRKETQYF.

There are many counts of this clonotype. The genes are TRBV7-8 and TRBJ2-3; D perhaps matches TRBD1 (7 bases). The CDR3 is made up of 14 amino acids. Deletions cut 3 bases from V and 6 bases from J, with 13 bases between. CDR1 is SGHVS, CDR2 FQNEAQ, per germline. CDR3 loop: CASSFGSGGDTQYF. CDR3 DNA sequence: TGTGCCAGCAGCTTTGGTTCAGGGGGGGATACGCAGTATTTT. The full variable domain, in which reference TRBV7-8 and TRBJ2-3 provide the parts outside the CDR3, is GAGVSQSPRYKVAKRGQDVALRCDPISGHVSLFWYQQALGQGPEFLTYFQNEAQLDKSGLPSDRFFAERPEGSVSTLKIQRTQQEDSAVYLCASSFGSGGDTQYFGPGTRLTVL.

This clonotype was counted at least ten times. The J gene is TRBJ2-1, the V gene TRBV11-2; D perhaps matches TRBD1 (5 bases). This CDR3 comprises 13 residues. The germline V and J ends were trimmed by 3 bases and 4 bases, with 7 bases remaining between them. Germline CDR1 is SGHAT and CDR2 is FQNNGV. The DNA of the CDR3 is TGTGCCAGCAGCTTGACAGCTTACAATGAGCAGTTCTTC. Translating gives CASSLTAYNEQFF.

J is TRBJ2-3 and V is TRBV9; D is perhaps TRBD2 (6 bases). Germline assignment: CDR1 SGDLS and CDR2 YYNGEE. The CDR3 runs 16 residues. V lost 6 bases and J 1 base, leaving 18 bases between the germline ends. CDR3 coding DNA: TGTGCCAGCAACCCGGGACTTTCCCCTCGCACAGATACGCAGTATTTT. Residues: CASNPGLSPRTDTQYF.

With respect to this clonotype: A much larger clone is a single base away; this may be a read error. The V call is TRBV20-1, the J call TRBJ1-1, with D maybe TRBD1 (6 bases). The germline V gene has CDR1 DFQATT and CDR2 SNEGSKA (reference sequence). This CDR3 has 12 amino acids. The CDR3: CSASLGATGAFF. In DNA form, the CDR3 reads TGCAGTGCTAGTTTGGGGGCCACTGGAGCTTTCTTT.

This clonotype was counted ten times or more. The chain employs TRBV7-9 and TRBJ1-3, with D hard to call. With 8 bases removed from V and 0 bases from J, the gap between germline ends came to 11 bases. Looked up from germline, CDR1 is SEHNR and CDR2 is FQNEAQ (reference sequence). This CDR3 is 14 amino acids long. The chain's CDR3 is CASQEGGSGNTIYF. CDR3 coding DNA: TGTGCCAGCCAGGAGGGAGGCTCTGGAAACACCATATATTTT.

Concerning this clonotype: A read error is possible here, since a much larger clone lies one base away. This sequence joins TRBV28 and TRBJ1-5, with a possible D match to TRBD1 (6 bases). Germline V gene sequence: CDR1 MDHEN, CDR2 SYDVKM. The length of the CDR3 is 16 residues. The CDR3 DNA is TGTGCCGGCAGTTTTCGGGGGGCCCTCGACAATCAGCCCCAGCATTTT. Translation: CAGSFRGALDNQPQHF.